This entry lists 27 T cell receptor beta chains sequenced from one sample in a study of blood T cell repertoires in COVID-19. Clones were sequenced by immunoSEQ multiplex PCR, and TCRdb holds only the in-frame ones, with some missing. The sample yields 150,000 to 200,000 clones, about 90% seen once. Specimen: peripheral blood. These receptors came from a man under 40 with COVID-19, enrolled during active disease.

The chain is built from TRBV6-2 or TRBV6-3 and TRBJ1-1; D gene ambiguous. The length of the CDR3 is 14 residues. V lost 2 bases and J lost 0, with 7 bases in between. Germline loops: CDR1 MNHEY, CDR2 SVGEGT. CDR3 amino acids: CASSYEPLNTEAFF. Written as DNA, the CDR3 is TGTGCCAGCAGTTACGAGCCGTTGAACACTGAAGCTTTCTTT.

The rearrangement uses TRBV6-2 or TRBV6-3 and TRBJ2-7; D gene unclear. CDR1 is MNHEY and CDR2 is SVGEGT in the germline V gene. There are 17 residues in the CDR3. Trimming took off 2 bases at V and 1 base at J, with 18 bases between the two ends. The CDR3 bases are TGTGCCAGCAGTTACGAAAGAGTCTACCACCCTTCCTACGAGCAGTACTTC. Its translation: CASSYERVYHPSYEQYF.

The V and J genes are TRBV18 and TRBJ2-7; perhaps TRBD1 as D (5 bases). Trimming took off 1 base at V and 2 bases at J, with 21 bases between the two ends. Per the germline V gene, CDR1 is KGHSH and CDR2 is LQKENI. This CDR3 contains 18 residues. CDR3 DNA sequence: TGTGCCAGCTCACCACGAAGGCAGGGTGGTACACAGCCCTACGAGCAGTACTTC. The encoded protein is CASSPRRQGGTQPYEQYF.

J is TRBJ2-3 and V is TRBV27; 7 positions match TRBD2. The germline V gene encodes CDR1 MNHEY and CDR2 SMNVEV (reference sequence). The CDR3 has 14 residues. Germline trimming cut 3 bases from V and 4 bases from J; bases unmatched to any gene: 4. This chain's CDR3 is CASSFGRWADTQYF. The CDR3 DNA follows: TGTGCCAGCAGTTTCGGGAGGTGGGCAGATACGCAGTATTTT.

This clone was seen only once. The chain couples TRBV7-9 to TRBJ2-1; TRBD1 aligns across 7 bases. Germline values: CDR1 SEHNR, CDR2 FQNEAQ (reference sequence). The CDR3 has 16 amino acids. The V segment lost 4 bases and the J segment 0 bases; nucleotides outside the gene matches: 6. CDR3 in DNA: TGTGCCAGCAGCTCGACAGGGATTAGCTCCTACAATGAGCAGTTCTTC. This sequence encodes CASSSTGISSYNEQFF.

This clone was seen a handful of times. This sequence joins TRBV6-5 and TRBJ2-7; tentatively, D is TRBD1 (5 bases). The CDR3 is made up of 13 amino acids. Germline assignment: CDR1 MNHEY and CDR2 SVGAGI. The germline V and J ends were trimmed by 10 bases and 2 bases, with 15 bases remaining between them. CDR3 nucleotide sequence: TGTGCCACTTCTGCAGACAGTGCCTACGAGCAGTACTTC. Its protein is CATSADSAYEQYF.

The V and J genes are TRBV30 and TRBJ1-5, with D tentatively TRBD1 (6 bases). The V gene's germline CDR1 is GTSNPN and CDR2 SVGIG (reference sequence). Trimming took 5 bases from V and 6 from J, leaving 17 bases between them. The CDR3 covers 14 residues. The CDR3 sequence is CAWGPWGGSQPQHF. In DNA, the CDR3 is TGTGCCTGGGGACCCTGGGGGGGCAGTCAGCCCCAGCATTTT.

The gene calls are TRBV19 and TRBJ1-2, with no clear D. Per the germline V gene, CDR1 is LNHDA and CDR2 is SQIVND (reference sequence). V lost 5 bases, J lost 1 base, and 8 bases lay in between. The length of the CDR3 is 13 residues. The CDR3 reads CASSQQFNYGYTF. DNA for the CDR3: TGTGCCAGTAGTCAACAGTTTAACTATGGCTACACCTTC.

The chain links TRBV7-2 to TRBJ1-2; the match to TRBD1 covers 8 bases. The CDR3 loop spans 14 amino acids. The trim removed 3 bases at V and 4 bases at J, leaving 4 bases unmatched. Per the germline V gene, CDR1 is SGHTA and CDR2 is FQGNSA. The CDR3 DNA follows: TGTGCCAGCAGCTTGACGGACAGGGTCTATGGCTACACCTTC. The encoded protein is CASSLTDRVYGYTF.

This chain uses TRBV5-1 with TRBJ1-5; TRBD1 is a possible D gene (5 bases). This CDR3 is 15 amino acids long. With 1 base removed from V and 0 bases from J, the gap between germline ends came to 8 bases. The germline CDR1 and CDR2 sequences are SGHRS and YFSETQ. The CDR3 bases are TGCGCCAGCAGCTTGATAGGGGCTAGCAATCAGCCCCAGCATTTT. It translates to CASSLIGASNQPQHF.

This chain connects TRBV11-2 to TRBJ1-6; D is unclear. The V gene lost 1 base and the J gene lost 3 bases, with 4 bases spanning the gap. Germline V CDR1 and CDR2: SGHAT, FQNNGV. The CDR3 loop spans 14 amino acids. DNA for the CDR3: TGTGCCAGCAGCTTAGGTCACTATAATTCACCCCTCCACTTT. It specifies CASSLGHYNSPLHF.

This chain joins TRBV28 and TRBJ1-2; 8 nucleotides match TRBD1. Trimming cost V 5 bases and J 4 bases; bases outside gene matches: 18. The CDR3 has 18 amino acids. Germline CDR1 and CDR2: MDHEN and SYDVKM. The CDR3 reads CASSLTGAPLLGGYGYTF. CDR3 DNA sequence: TGTGCCAGCAGTCTGACAGGGGCCCCATTGCTTGGTGGCTATGGCTACACCTTC.

This sequence joins TRBV9 and TRBJ2-1, with 12 positions matching TRBD2. The CDR3 length is 15 residues. From germline, CDR1 is SGDLS and CDR2 YYNGEE. V lost 4 bases, J lost 9 bases, and 8 bases stayed unmatched. CDR3: CASSPGLAGGPEQFF. The CDR3 DNA follows: TGTGCCAGCAGCCCAGGCCTAGCGGGAGGGCCTGAGCAGTTCTTC.

The rearrangement links TRBV5-6 to TRBJ1-5; D gene unclear. Trimming pared 0 bases from V and 0 bases from J, leaving 7 bases between. The length of the CDR3 is 15 residues. Germline CDR1 SGHDT, CDR2 YYEEEE. The CDR3 DNA reads TGTGCCAGCAGCTTGGGAGGGTATAGCAATCAGCCCCAGCATTTT. As protein: CASSLGGYSNQPQHF.

The V and J genes are TRBV15 and TRBJ2-3, with a possible D match to TRBD1 (6 bases). The germline gives CDR1 LNHNV, CDR2 YYDKDF (reference sequence). This CDR3 has 14 residues. Between the trimmed V and J ends, which lost 9 bases and 0 bases, there was a span of 13 bases. For the CDR3, the DNA is TGTGCCACATCACAGACAGGTAGCACAGATACGCAGTATTTT. Protein: CATSQTGSTDTQYF.

V usage is TRBV19 and J usage is TRBJ2-5; 8 bases are shared with TRBD2. The CDR3 totals 15 residues. The V gene end was trimmed by 5 bases and the J gene end by 1 base; junction bases not matched to a gene: 6. Looked up from germline, CDR1 is LNHDA and CDR2 is SQIVND (reference sequence). In DNA form, the CDR3 reads TGTGCCAGTAGTTACATAGCGGGGTTCCAAGAGACCCAGTACTTC. It yields the protein CASSYIAGFQETQYF. The variable domain in full, completed from reference TRBV19 and TRBJ2-5, reads DGGITQSPKYLFRKEGQNVTLSCEQNLNHDAMYWYRQDPGQGLRLIYYSQIVNDFQKGDIAEGYSVSREKKESFPLTVTSAQKNPTAFYLCASSYIAGFQETQYFGPGTRLLVL.

V gene TRBV20-1 combines with J gene TRBJ1-4, with 7 nucleotides matching TRBD1. The junction had 11 bases not matched to a gene; V was cut back by 3 bases and J by 4 bases. The CDR3 covers 16 residues. The germline CDR1 and CDR2 sequences are DFQATT and SNEGSKA (reference sequence). CDR3 amino acids: CSASSLGQAINEKLFF. The CDR3 DNA sequence: TGCAGTGCTAGTTCCCTTGGACAGGCGATTAATGAAAAACTGTTTTTT.

V is TRBV4-2 and J is TRBJ2-2; TRBD1 aligns across 12 bases. The CDR3 runs 16 residues. The V gene end was trimmed by 6 bases and the J gene end by 3 bases; junction bases not matched to a gene: 5. Germline CDR1 and CDR2: LGHNA and YNFKEQ. For the CDR3, the DNA is TGTGCCAGCAGTGAGGGACAGGGGGCGGACACCGGGGAGCTGTTTTTT. This translates into CASSEGQGADTGELFF.

The gene calls are TRBV14 and TRBJ2-7, with TRBD2 as a possible D gene (5 bases). The germline V gene has CDR1 SGHDN and CDR2 FVKESK. CDR3 size: 16 residues. The V gene lost 4 bases and the J gene lost 6 bases, with 22 bases spanning the gap. The CDR3 here is CASSPHGRHASGEQYF. For the CDR3, the DNA is TGTGCCAGCAGCCCCCATGGGAGACACGCATCTGGCGAGCAGTACTTC. Full variable domain (outside the CDR3, taken from reference TRBV14 and TRBJ2-7): EAGVTQFPSHSVIEKGQTVTLRCDPISGHDNLYWYRRVMGKEIKFLLHFVKESKQDESGMPNNRFLAERTGGTYSTLKVQPAELEDSGVYFCASSPHGRHASGEQYFGPGTRLTVT.

This clone came up once. The chain combines TRBV11-1 with TRBJ2-5; TRBD2 might be the D (5 bases). Germline V lookup: CDR1 SGHAT, CDR2 FQDESV (reference sequence). The CDR3 sequence is 12 residues long. V lost 1 base and J lost 5, with 5 bases in between. CDR3 sequence (DNA): TGTGCCAGCAGCTTAGAGCGGGAGACCCAGTACTTC. Encoded protein: CASSLERETQYF.

The chain is built from TRBV5-5 and TRBJ2-5; tentatively, D is TRBD2 (6 bases). Trimming shortened V by 5 bases and J by 3 bases, and 17 bases separated the two germline ends. This CDR3 comprises 15 residues. Germline CDR1 reads SGHKS; CDR2 reads YYEKEE (reference sequence). The CDR3 DNA sequence: TGTGCCAGCAGTCTTACTCCTGGGGGGAAAGAGACCCAGTACTTC. Encoded protein: CASSLTPGGKETQYF.

The J gene is TRBJ2-1, the V gene TRBV7-9; 15 positions agree with TRBD2. The CDR3 length is 14 residues. The trim removed 5 bases at V and 9 bases at J, leaving 2 bases unmatched. CDR1 and CDR2 (germline): SEHNR, FQNEAQ (reference sequence). The CDR3 nucleotides are TGTGCCAGCAGCATGGGACTAGCGGGAGGTGAGCAGTTCTTC. It encodes CASSMGLAGGEQFF. Supplemented by reference TRBV7-9 and TRBJ2-1, the full variable domain reads DTGVSQNPRHKITKRGQNVTFRCDPISEHNRLYWYRQTLGQGPEFLTYFQNEAQLEKSRLLSDRFSAERPKGSFSTLEIQRTEQGDSAMYLCASSMGLAGGEQFFGPGTRLTVL.

The chain recombines TRBV4-1 with TRBJ1-1; 7 nucleotides agree with TRBD1. Germline CDR1 reads MGHRA; CDR2 reads YSYEKL. The CDR3 is 19 amino acids. The trim removed 2 bases at V and 4 bases at J, leaving 19 bases unmatched. The CDR3 nucleotides read TGCGCCAGCAGCCAATTACAGGGGATAGGAATTCGGGCGGGCACTGAAGCTTTCTTT. Its protein product is CASSQLQGIGIRAGTEAFF.

This sequence joins TRBV20-1 and TRBJ1-1; unclear D gene. This CDR3 has 10 residues. Per the germline V gene, CDR1 is DFQATT and CDR2 is SNEGSKA (reference sequence). Trimming left V 6 bases short and J 3 bases short, with 5 bases between. CDR3 sequence reads: CSAPDTEAFF. The CDR3 coding sequence is TGCAGTGCCCCGGACACTGAAGCTTTCTTT.

The gene calls are TRBV7-8 and TRBJ1-2; TRBD1 matches at 7 bases. This CDR3 has 15 amino acids. CDR1 and CDR2 (germline): SGHVS, FQNEAQ. The V segment lost 3 bases and the J segment 4 bases; nucleotides outside the gene matches: 8. The CDR3 here is CASSFSIRDSYGYTF. The CDR3 bases are TGTGCCAGCAGCTTCTCCATCCGGGACAGCTATGGCTACACCTTC.

In this sample, this clone turned up a few times. The chain joins TRBV7-2 to TRBJ1-6, with D unclear. With 4 bases removed from V and 7 bases from J, the gap between germline ends came to 8 bases. CDR3 size: 13 residues. The V gene's germline CDR1 is SGHTA and CDR2 FQGNSA. The CDR3 sequence: CASSSRGNSPLHF. CDR3 nucleotides: TGTGCCAGCAGCTCGAGAGGGAATTCACCCCTCCACTTT.

The chain links TRBV12-3 or TRBV12-4 to TRBJ1-3, with 7 bases identical to TRBD1. V shed 10 bases and J 4 bases; nucleotides not matched to a gene: 7. The CDR3 spans 13 residues. CDR3 sequence reads: CAITDRRGNTIYF. The CDR3 DNA sequence: TGTGCCATCACGGACAGGAGGGGAAACACCATATATTTT.